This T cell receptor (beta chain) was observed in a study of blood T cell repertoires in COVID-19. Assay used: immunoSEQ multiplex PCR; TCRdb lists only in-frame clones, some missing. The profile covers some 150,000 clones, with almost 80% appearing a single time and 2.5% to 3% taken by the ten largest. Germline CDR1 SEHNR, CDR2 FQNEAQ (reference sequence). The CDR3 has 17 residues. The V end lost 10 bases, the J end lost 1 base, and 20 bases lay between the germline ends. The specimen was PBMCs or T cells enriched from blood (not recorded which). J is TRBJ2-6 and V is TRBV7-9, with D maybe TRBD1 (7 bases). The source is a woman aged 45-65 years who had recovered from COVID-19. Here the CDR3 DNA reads TGTGCCACCGATATACAGGGGAGGATGTCTGGGGCCAACGTCCTGACTTTC. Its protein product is CATDIQGRMSGANVLTF.